This passage covers 18 T cell receptor beta chains from one sample sequenced in a study of blood T cell repertoires in COVID-19 (dated by TCRdb to the early 2020s). Receptors were amplified or captured by the immunoSEQ multiplex PCR assay. What TCRdb holds here is the immuneACCESS table cut down to in-frame rearrangements. Part of the clones is not present; checked against another copy, under half of the missing clones reflect an unresolved V gene, and the others are unexplained. For this sample there are approximately 70,000 clones; 85% to 90% appear just once. The ten largest clones represent about 4.2% of the sample. The sequencing sample was made of peripheral blood. Receptors were obtained from a man aged 65 to 85 with active COVID-19.

The chain employs TRBV18 and TRBJ1-6; no reliable D call. V gave up 5 bases and J gave up 5 bases, with 16 bases separating them. Germline V gene sequence: CDR1 KGHSH, CDR2 LQKENI. This CDR3 region has 16 residues. The CDR3 spells CASSSGAGRHNSPLHF. The CDR3 region has the DNA TGTGCCAGCTCATCGGGCGCGGGCCGCCATAATTCACCCCTCCACTTT. Supplemented by reference TRBV18 and TRBJ1-6, the full variable domain reads NAGVMQNPRHLVRRRGQEARLRCSPMKGHSHVYWYRQLPEEGLKFMVYLQKENIIDESGMPKERFSAEFPKEGPSILRIQQVVRGDSAAYFCASSSGAGRHNSPLHFGNGTRLTVT.

The genes are TRBV30 and TRBJ1-4; D gene ambiguous. Trimming stripped 1 base from V and 6 bases from J, with 9 bases between. Germline values: CDR1 GTSNPN, CDR2 SVGIG (reference sequence). The CDR3 extends over 13 amino acids. The CDR3 DNA follows: TGTGCCTGGAGTGAGGGAGCTTATGAAAAACTGTTTTTT. It yields the protein CAWSEGAYEKLFF. Filled out from reference TRBV30 and TRBJ1-4, the complete variable domain reads SQTIHQWPATLVQPVGSPLSLECTVEGTSNPNLYWYRQAAGRGLQLLFYSVGIGQISSEVPQNLSASRPQDRQFILSSKKLLLSDSGFYLCAWSEGAYEKLFFGSGTQLSVL.

This clone was observed a few times. The V call is TRBV5-1, the J call TRBJ2-7; TRBD1 agrees at 7 bases. The CDR3 spans 15 residues. CDR1 SGHRS and CDR2 YFSETQ come from the germline V gene. V lost 4 bases and J lost 2; bases outside the gene matches: 9. CDR3 loop: CASSHGQAGAYEQYF. The CDR3 DNA reads TGCGCCAGCAGCCACGGACAGGCCGGGGCCTACGAGCAGTACTTC.

The gene calls are TRBV6-6 and TRBJ2-1, with D perhaps matching TRBD2 (6 bases). Germline V gene lookup returns CDR1 MNHNY and CDR2 SVGAGI (reference sequence). Trimming removed 5 bases at V and 0 bases at J, with 17 bases between. This CDR3 region has 17 residues. CDR3 region: CASSRTGAATSYNEQFF. The CDR3 bases are TGTGCCAGCAGTCGAACGGGAGCGGCCACCTCCTACAATGAGCAGTTCTTC.

V and J are TRBV28 and TRBJ1-2, with 7 bases identical to TRBD1. Germline V lookup: CDR1 MDHEN, CDR2 SYDVKM. The CDR3 extends over 11 amino acids. V lost 4 bases to trimming and J lost 7 bases; unmatched junction nucleotides: 0. The CDR3 bases are TGTGCCAGCAGTTACAGGGGTGGCTACACCTTC. It encodes CASSYRGGYTF.

The rearrangement joins TRBV5-6 to TRBJ2-7, with 7 bases identical to TRBD1. This CDR3 comprises 15 residues. Trimming cost V 3 bases and J 1 base; bases outside gene matches: 7. Germline lookup yields CDR1 SGHDT and CDR2 YYEEEE. The CDR3 here is CASSWGPTGSYEQYF. The CDR3 DNA reads TGTGCCAGCAGCTGGGGCCCGACAGGGTCCTACGAGCAGTACTTC. Together with reference TRBV5-6 and TRBJ2-7, the CDR3 gives the full variable domain: DAGVTQSPTHLIKTRGQQVTLRCSPKSGHDTVSWYQQALGQGPQFIFQYYEEEERQRGNFPDRFSGHQFPNYSSELNVNALLLGDSALYLCASSWGPTGSYEQYFGPGTRLTVT.

This clone is a singleton in its sample. The J gene is TRBJ1-1, the V gene TRBV6-5; 9 nucleotides align to TRBD1. Germline V gives CDR1 MNHEY, CDR2 SVGAGI. After removal of 6 bases from V and 2 bases from J, the junction contained 4 bases not matched to a gene. This CDR3 has 14 amino acids. This chain's CDR3 is CASRLTGGNTEAFF. CDR3 bases: TGTGCCAGCAGGTTGACAGGGGGAAACACTGAAGCTTTCTTT.

The rearrangement links TRBV4-1 to TRBJ2-7; TRBD1 matches 9 bases. The CDR3 spans 17 residues. The junction had 14 bases not matched to a gene; V was cut back by 3 bases and J by 5 bases. In germline, CDR1 is MGHRA, CDR2 YSYEKL. The CDR3 region is CASSQKDRGRPSHEQYF. In DNA form, the CDR3 reads TGCGCCAGCAGCCAGAAGGACAGGGGCCGGCCCAGTCACGAGCAGTACTTC.

V and J are TRBV9 and TRBJ2-5, with D tentatively TRBD1 (5 bases). Trimming left V 1 base short and J 1 base short, with 5 bases between. The CDR3 has 13 residues. Germline CDR1 is SGDLS and CDR2 is YYNGEE. CDR3 protein: CASSVRGQETQYF. In nucleotides, the CDR3 is TGTGCCAGCAGCGTAAGGGGCCAAGAGACCCAGTACTTC.

V gene TRBV19 combines with J gene TRBJ1-2; 9 nucleotides match TRBD1. The CDR3 covers 15 residues. With 1 base clipped from V and 6 bases from J, the junction kept 6 bases outside the gene matches. The germline gives CDR1 LNHDA, CDR2 SQIVND (reference sequence). CDR3 DNA sequence: TGTGCCAGTAGTATAGGTAGGGACAGGGCGCATGGCTACACCTTC. It yields the protein CASSIGRDRAHGYTF.

V gene TRBV11-2 combines with J gene TRBJ2-3, with 10 bases fitting TRBD1. Per germline, CDR1 SGHAT and CDR2 FQNNGV. There are 19 residues in the CDR3. The V segment lost 5 bases and the J segment 2 bases; nucleotides outside the gene matches: 16. The DNA of the CDR3 is TGTGCCAGCAGCCGTCGAGGGGTCGGGACAGGGGAGAACACAGATACGCAGTATTTT. Its protein is CASSRRGVGTGENTDTQYF.

V is TRBV19 and J is TRBJ1-2; 8 bases agree with TRBD1. The CDR3 contains 16 residues. The V gene's germline CDR1 is LNHDA and CDR2 SQIVND (reference sequence). The V segment lost 5 bases and the J segment 2 bases; nucleotides outside the gene matches: 10. This CDR3 is CASSPQPGGANYGYTF. CDR3 DNA sequence: TGTGCCAGTAGTCCCCAACCAGGGGGCGCAAACTATGGCTACACCTTC.

The rearrangement links TRBV7-2 to TRBJ2-3; D possibly corresponds to TRBD1 (6 bases). Trimming took off 5 bases at V and 4 bases at J, with 7 bases between the two ends. From germline, CDR1 is SGHTA and CDR2 FQGNSA. The CDR3 runs to 12 residues. This chain's CDR3 is CASSRTADTQYF. The CDR3 DNA reads TGTGCCAGCAGCCGGACAGCAGATACGCAGTATTTT.

The rearrangement uses TRBV5-1 and TRBJ2-7; 14 bases are a match to TRBD2. The CDR3 loop spans 17 amino acids. The germline gives CDR1 SGHRS, CDR2 YFSETQ. V trimming: 4 bases; J trimming: 3 bases; junction bases outside the gene matches: 9. This CDR3 reads CASSPGLAGGGSYEQYF. CDR3 coding DNA: TGCGCCAGCAGCCCTGGACTAGCGGGAGGTGGGAGCTACGAGCAGTACTTC. Full variable domain (remainder filled in from reference TRBV5-1 and TRBJ2-7): KAGVTQTPRYLIKTRGQQVTLSCSPISGHRSVSWYQQTPGQGLQFLFEYFSETQRNKGNFPGRFSGRQFSNSRSEMNVSTLELGDSALYLCASSPGLAGGGSYEQYFGPGTRLTVT.

V gene TRBV10-2 combines with J gene TRBJ2-1; 9 positions match TRBD2. This CDR3 region has 15 residues. The germline V gene encodes CDR1 WSHSY and CDR2 SAAADI. V trimming: 4 bases; J trimming: 4 bases; junction bases outside the gene matches: 5. CDR3 residues: CASSGRTSAYNEQFF. CDR3 nucleotides: TGCGCCAGCAGTGGCCGGACTAGCGCATACAATGAGCAGTTCTTC.

The chain is built from TRBV25-1 and TRBJ2-7; D is perhaps TRBD2 (5 bases). The CDR3 consists of 14 residues. The V end was cut by 8 bases, the J end by 3 bases, with 17 bases between. Germline V gene sequence: CDR1 MGHDK, CDR2 SYGVNS. The CDR3 sequence is CASGVSGFGYEQYF. The CDR3, as DNA: TGTGCCAGCGGGGTGTCGGGATTTGGCTACGAGCAGTACTTC.

V usage is TRBV18 and J usage is TRBJ1-5; possible D gene TRBD1, 6 bases. Germline V gives CDR1 KGHSH, CDR2 LQKENI. Trimming left V 4 bases short and J 4 bases short, with 14 bases between. CDR3 length equals 15 residues. The CDR3 nucleotides are TGTGCCAGCTCACTACAGGGATTCGAAAATCAGCCCCAGCATTTT. Translation gives CASSLQGFENQPQHF.

The chain couples TRBV6-2 or TRBV6-3 to TRBJ1-5, with TRBD1 matching 8 bases. Germline V gives CDR1 MNHEY, CDR2 SVGEGT. The CDR3 runs 18 residues. Losses at the gene ends were 1 base for V and 0 bases for J; bases not matched to a gene: 8. The CDR3 DNA follows: TGTGCCAGCAGTTACTTTGGGCAGGGGGCCCTTAGCAATCAGCCCCAGCATTTT. Translating it yields CASSYFGQGALSNQPQHF.